Included here is one TCR beta chain sequence, with context. The entry originates in a study of blood T cell repertoires in COVID-19. Turning to the study itself: The study drew acute and convalescent COVID-19 samples from the United States, Italy and Spain. T cells, B-cell-depleted T cells, or PBMCs supplied cDNA or gDNA.

In the original workflow: By means of reference gene primer amplification, nucleated cell counts were estimated. Sequenced by immunoSEQ multiplex PCR; TCRdb stores in-frame clones only, minus some. V and J calls and clone size are copied from that table; D and trimming were computed from the DNA. The sample yields around 100,000 clones, more than 85% seen once. Germline CDR1 is SEHNR and CDR2 is FQNEAQ (reference sequence). The length of the CDR3 is 16 residues. The V gene end was trimmed by 4 bases and the J gene end by 6 bases; junction bases not matched to a gene: 9. This receptor was identified in a human donor in a cohort sampled during active COVID-19. The sample consisted of peripheral blood. The chain joins TRBV7-9 to TRBJ2-3; TRBD2 aligns across 11 bases. The CDR3 nucleotides are TGTGCCAGCAGCTCCGCTAGCGGGGGGCCGGCGGATACGCAGTATTTT. Translated: CASSSASGGPADTQYF.